Sequencing of this TCR beta chain was carried out in a study of T cells in Graves' hyperthyroidism and ophthalmopathy. Study results and caveats: Blood also held most thyroid clonotypes expanded beyond 0.001. The authors' 13 V-J model separated ophthalmopathy from stable hyperthyroidism.

Ophthalmopathy in the patients scored at least 3 on Clinical Activity Score and at least 4 on NOSPECS grade, lasting under 3 months. The V gene's germline CDR1 is MDHEN and CDR2 SYDVKM. With 6 bases removed from V and 8 bases from J, the gap between germline ends came to 22 bases. CDR3 size: 15 residues. A note on this clonotype: Its antigen is as yet unknown.

There were TCR beta CDR3 regions amplified from RNA transcripts. The HTBI primer set served for first-round RT-PCR of the TCR CDR3. Each CDR3 protein is one row after TCRdb ran MiXCR on the multiplex PCR reads. The data hold around 290,000 distinct CDR3 sequences, with over 15% observed a single time. The chain carries TRBV28 and TRBJ1-2; no clear D. The clonotype was recovered from a woman aged 60-75 years with Graves' ophthalmopathy. The sample taken for sequencing was blood. The CDR3 DNA follows: TGTGCCAGCAGCGTCGCCGACAATCTCCTCAACGGCTACACCTTC. This encodes CASSVADNLLNGYTF.